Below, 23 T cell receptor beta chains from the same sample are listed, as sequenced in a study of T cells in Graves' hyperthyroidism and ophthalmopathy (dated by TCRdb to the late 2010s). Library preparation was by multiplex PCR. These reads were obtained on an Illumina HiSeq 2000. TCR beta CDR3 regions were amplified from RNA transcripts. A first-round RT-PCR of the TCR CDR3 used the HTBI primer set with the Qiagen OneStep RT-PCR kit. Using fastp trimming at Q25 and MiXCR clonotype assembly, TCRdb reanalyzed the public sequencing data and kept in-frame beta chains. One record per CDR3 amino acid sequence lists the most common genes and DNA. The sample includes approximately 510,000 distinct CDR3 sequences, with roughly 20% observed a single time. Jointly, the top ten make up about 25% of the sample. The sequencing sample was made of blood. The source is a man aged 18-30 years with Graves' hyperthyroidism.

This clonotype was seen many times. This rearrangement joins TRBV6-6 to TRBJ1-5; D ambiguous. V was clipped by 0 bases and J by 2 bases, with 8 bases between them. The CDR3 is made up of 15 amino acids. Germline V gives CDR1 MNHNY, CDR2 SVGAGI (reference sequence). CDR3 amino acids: CASSYSWAGNQPQHF. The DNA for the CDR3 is TGTGCCAGCAGTTACTCGTGGGCGGGCAATCAGCCCCAGCATTTT.

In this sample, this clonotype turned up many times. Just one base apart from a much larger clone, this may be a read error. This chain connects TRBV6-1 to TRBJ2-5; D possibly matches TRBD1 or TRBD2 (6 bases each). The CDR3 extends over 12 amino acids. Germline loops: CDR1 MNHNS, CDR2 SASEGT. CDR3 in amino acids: CASIRGQETKYF. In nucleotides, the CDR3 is TGTGCCAGCATCCGGGGGCAAGAGACCAAGTACTTC.

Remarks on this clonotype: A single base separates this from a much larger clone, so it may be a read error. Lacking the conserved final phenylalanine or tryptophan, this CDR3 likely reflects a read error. Here the CDR3 DNA reads TGTGCCAGCAGTTTCAGGGGAACGGAGGATCAGCCCCAGCATTTG. As protein: CASSFRGTEDQPQHL. The chain combines TRBV28 with TRBJ1-5, with D maybe TRBD1 (6 bases). Germline CDR1 and CDR2: MDHEN and SYDVKM. Deletions cut 3 bases from V and 5 bases from J, with 14 bases between. This CDR3 has 15 residues.

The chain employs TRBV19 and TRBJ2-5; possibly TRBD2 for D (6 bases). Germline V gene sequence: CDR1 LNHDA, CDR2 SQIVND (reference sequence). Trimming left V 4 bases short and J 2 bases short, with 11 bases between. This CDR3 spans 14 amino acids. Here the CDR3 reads CASSTGRLQETQYF. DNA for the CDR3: TGTGCCAGTAGTACCGGGAGACTACAAGAGACCCAGTACTTC.

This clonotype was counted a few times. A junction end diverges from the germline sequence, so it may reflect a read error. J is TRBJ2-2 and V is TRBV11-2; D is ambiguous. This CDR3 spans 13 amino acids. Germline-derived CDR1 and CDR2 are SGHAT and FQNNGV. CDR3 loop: CASTPTNTEELFF. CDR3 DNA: TGTGCCAGCACTCCGACGAACACCGAGGAGCTGTTTTTT.

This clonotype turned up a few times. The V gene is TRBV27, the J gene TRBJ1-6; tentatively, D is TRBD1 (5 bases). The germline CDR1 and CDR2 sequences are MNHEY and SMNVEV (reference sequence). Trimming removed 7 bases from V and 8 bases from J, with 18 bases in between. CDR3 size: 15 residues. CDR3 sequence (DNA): TGTGCCAGCAAGAGGGACCCCCTATGGGATTCACCCCTCCACTTT. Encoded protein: CASKRDPLWDSPLHF.

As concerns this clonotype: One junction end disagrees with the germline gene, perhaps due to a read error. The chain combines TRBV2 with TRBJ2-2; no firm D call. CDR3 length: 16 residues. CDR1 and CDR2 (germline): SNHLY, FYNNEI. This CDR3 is CTSSPRPGLYTGELFF. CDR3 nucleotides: TGTACCAGCAGTCCCCGTCCCGGGCTTTACACCGGGGAGCTGTTTTTT.

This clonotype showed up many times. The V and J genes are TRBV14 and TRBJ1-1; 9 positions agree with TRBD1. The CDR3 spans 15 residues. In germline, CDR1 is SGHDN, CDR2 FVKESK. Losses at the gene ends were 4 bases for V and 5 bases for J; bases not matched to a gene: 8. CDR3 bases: TGTGCCAGCAGCCGGATACAGGGGGCGCGGACTGAAGCTTTCTTT. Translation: CASSRIQGARTEAFF.

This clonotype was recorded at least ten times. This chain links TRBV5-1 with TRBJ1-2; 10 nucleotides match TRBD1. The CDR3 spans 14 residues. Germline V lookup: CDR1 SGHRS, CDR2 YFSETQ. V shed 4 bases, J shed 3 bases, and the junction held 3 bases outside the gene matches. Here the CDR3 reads CASSGGTGDYGYTF. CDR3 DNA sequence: TGCGCCAGCAGCGGCGGGACAGGGGACTATGGCTACACCTTC.

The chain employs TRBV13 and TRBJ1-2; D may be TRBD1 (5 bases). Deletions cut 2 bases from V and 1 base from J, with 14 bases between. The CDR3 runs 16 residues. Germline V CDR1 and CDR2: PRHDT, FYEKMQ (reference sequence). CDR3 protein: CASSLRGEYHNYGYTF. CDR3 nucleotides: TGTGCCAGCAGCTTAAGAGGGGAGTACCATAACTATGGCTACACCTTC.

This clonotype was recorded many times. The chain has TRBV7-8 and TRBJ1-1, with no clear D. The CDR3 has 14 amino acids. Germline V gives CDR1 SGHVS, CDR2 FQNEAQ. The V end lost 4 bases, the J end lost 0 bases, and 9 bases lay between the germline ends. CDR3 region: CASSYMGMNTEAFF. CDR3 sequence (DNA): TGTGCCAGCAGCTATATGGGGATGAACACTGAAGCTTTCTTT.

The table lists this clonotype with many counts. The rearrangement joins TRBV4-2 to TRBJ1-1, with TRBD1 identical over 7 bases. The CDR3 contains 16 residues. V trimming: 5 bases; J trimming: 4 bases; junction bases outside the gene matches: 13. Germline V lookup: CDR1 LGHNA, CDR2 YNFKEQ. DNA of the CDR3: TGTGCCAGCAGCTCCGCCGGACAGGTGTATCGCACTGAAGCTTTCTTT. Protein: CASSSAGQVYRTEAFF.

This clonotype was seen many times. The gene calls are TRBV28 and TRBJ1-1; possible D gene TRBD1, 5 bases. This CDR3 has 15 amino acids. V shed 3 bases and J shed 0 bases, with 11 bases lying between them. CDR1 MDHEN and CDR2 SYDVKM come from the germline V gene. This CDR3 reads CASSFVTVMNTEAFF. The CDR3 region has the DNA TGTGCCAGCAGTTTCGTGACAGTCATGAACACTGAAGCTTTCTTT.

CDR3 sequence (DNA): TGCAGTGCTAGAGATTCGGGACAGGGCGGTTCACCCCTCCACTTT. Translated: CSARDSGQGGSPLHF. This chain uses TRBV20-1 with TRBJ1-6; 9 positions match TRBD1. CDR3 length: 15 amino acids. The ends lost 0 bases at V and 9 bases at J; junction bases unmatched: 6. Germline-derived CDR1 and CDR2 are DFQATT and SNEGSKA (reference sequence).

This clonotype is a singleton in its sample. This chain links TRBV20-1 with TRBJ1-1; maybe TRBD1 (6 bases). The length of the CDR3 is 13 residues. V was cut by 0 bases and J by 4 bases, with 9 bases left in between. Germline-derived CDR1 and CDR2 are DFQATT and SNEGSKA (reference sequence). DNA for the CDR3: TGCAGTGCTAGAGAGGGGGCGTTCACTGAAGCTTTCTTT. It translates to CSAREGAFTEAFF.

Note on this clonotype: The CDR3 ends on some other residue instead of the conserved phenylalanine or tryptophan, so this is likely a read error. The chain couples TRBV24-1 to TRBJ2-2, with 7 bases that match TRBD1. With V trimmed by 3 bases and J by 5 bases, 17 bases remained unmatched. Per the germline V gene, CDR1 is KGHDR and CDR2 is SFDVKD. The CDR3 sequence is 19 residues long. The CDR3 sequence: CATSDRDRADPSWTGELFS. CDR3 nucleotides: TGTGCCACCAGTGATCGTGACAGGGCGGATCCCTCGTGGACCGGGGAGCTGTTTTCT.

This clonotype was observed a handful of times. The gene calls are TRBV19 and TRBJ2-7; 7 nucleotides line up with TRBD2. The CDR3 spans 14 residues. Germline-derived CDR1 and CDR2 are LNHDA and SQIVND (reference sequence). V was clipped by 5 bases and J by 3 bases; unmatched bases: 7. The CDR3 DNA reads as TGTGCCAGTAGTCCTGGGGGGGAAGTCTACGAGCAGTACTTC. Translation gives CASSPGGEVYEQYF.

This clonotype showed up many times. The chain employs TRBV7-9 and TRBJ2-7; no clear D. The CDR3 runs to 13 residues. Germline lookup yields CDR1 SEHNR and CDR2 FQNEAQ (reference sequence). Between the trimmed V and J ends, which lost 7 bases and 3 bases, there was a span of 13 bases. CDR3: CASTPRENYEQYF. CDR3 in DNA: TGTGCCAGCACCCCTAGGGAAAACTACGAGCAGTACTTC.

The CDR3 region is CASSYGWTRRSNYGYTF. CDR3 nucleotides: TGTGCCAGCAGTTACGGGTGGACCCGACGATCTAACTATGGCTACACCTTC. The genes are TRBV6-2 or TRBV6-3 and TRBJ1-2, with D unclear. In germline, CDR1 is MNHEY, CDR2 SVGEGT. V was pared by 2 bases and J by 0 bases, with 16 bases between. The CDR3 length is 17 residues.

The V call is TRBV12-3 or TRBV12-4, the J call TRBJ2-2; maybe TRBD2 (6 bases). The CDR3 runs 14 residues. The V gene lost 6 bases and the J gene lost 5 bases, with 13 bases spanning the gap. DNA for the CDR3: TGTGCCAGCAGCCTCCGGAGGGAGACCGGGGAGCTGTTTTTT. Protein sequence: CASSLRRETGELFF.

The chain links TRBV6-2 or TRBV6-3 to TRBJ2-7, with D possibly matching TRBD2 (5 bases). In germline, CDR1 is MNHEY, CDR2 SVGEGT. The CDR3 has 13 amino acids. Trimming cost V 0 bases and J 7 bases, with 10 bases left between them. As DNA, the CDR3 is TGTGCCAGCAGTTACTCACCAGACTATGAGCAGTACTTC. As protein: CASSYSPDYEQYF.

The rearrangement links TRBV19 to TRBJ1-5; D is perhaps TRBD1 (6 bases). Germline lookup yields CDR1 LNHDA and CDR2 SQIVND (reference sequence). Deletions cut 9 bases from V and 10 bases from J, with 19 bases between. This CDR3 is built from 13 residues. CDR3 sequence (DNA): TGTGCCAGCCGAACCGCAGGGGTGGGACCCCAGCATTTT. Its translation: CASRTAGVGPQHF.

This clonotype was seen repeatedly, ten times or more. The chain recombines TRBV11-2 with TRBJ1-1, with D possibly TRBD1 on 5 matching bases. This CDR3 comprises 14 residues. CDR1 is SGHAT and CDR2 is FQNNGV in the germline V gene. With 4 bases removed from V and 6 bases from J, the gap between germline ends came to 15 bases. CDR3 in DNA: TGTGCCAGCAGCTCGCCCCGGAGGGGCGCTGAAGCTTTCTTT. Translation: CASSSPRRGAEAFF. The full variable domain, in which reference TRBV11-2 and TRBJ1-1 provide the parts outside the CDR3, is EAGVAQSPRYKIIEKRQSVAFWCNPISGHATLYWYQQILGQGPKLLIQFQNNGVVDDSQLPKDRFSAERLKGVDSTLKIQPAKLEDSAVYLCASSSPRRGAEAFFGQGTRLTVV.